The 9 T cell receptor beta chains below come from one sample, sequenced in a study of cytomegalovirus exposure and HLA in healthy donors. Some clones are missing from TCRdb's copy, which holds only in-frame ones; the method was immunoSEQ multiplex PCR. Among about 120,000 clones listed, over 65% were seen once. Sequenced sample: PBMCs. The receptors come from a woman under 40 in good health and CMV-seronegative.

This clone was counted many times. The V and J genes are TRBV5-6 and TRBJ2-7; 10 bases line up with TRBD1. This CDR3 spans 15 amino acids. CDR1 and CDR2 (germline): SGHDT, YYEEEE. V lost 5 bases to trimming and J lost 7 bases; unmatched junction nucleotides: 12. The CDR3 is CASRSGWTGGYEQYF. Written as DNA, the CDR3 is TGTGCCAGCAGATCCGGTTGGACAGGGGGATATGAGCAGTACTTC.

This chain connects TRBV7-4 to TRBJ2-7; 9 bases map to TRBD1. V shed 4 bases and J 6 bases; nucleotides not matched to a gene: 7. Germline values: CDR1 SGHVT, CDR2 SQSDAQ. The CDR3 sequence is 14 residues long. CDR3 region: CASSWDRERSEQYF. The DNA of the CDR3 is TGTGCCAGCAGCTGGGACAGGGAAAGGTCCGAGCAGTACTTC.

This clone was observed once. This chain links TRBV9 with TRBJ2-1; 10 bases fit TRBD2. The CDR3 consists of 17 residues. In germline, CDR1 is SGDLS, CDR2 YYNGEE. Losses at the gene ends were 3 bases for V and 0 bases for J; bases not matched to a gene: 6. DNA of the CDR3: TGTGCCAGCAGCGCGGTAGCGGGGGGCCCCTCCTACAATGAGCAGTTCTTC. The encoded protein is CASSAVAGGPSYNEQFF.

The chain carries TRBV5-1 and TRBJ2-2; TRBD1 might be the D (5 bases). The V and J ends lost 4 bases and 3 bases respectively, with 22 bases between them. The CDR3 has 18 residues. CDR1 is SGHRS, CDR2 YFSETQ, per germline. The CDR3 DNA is TGCGCCAGCAGCGGGGCGAGGACGCCAGCTTGGGACACCGGGGAGCTGTTTTTT. Residues: CASSGARTPAWDTGELFF.

V and J are TRBV19 and TRBJ2-7, with 7 bases that match TRBD1. J was trimmed by 5 bases and V by 6 bases; bases with no gene match: 1. Per germline, CDR1 LNHDA and CDR2 SQIVND (reference sequence). The CDR3 has 11 amino acids. In DNA form, the CDR3 reads TGTGCCAGTAGCGACAGGGACGAGCAGTACTTC. It specifies CASSDRDEQYF.

This chain connects TRBV10-3 to TRBJ1-2, with 7 bases that match TRBD1. The V gene's germline CDR1 is ENHRY and CDR2 SYGVKD. The CDR3 sequence is 12 residues long. Trimming removed 7 bases from V and 8 bases from J; junction bases left unmatched: 7. The CDR3 sequence is CAINPGTEGYTF. CDR3 coding DNA: TGTGCCATCAACCCCGGGACAGAAGGCTACACCTTC.

The chain combines TRBV27 with TRBJ2-7; TRBD2 might be the D (6 bases). V lost 0 bases and J 2 bases, leaving 14 bases between the germline ends. The CDR3 spans 16 residues. CDR1 is MNHEY and CDR2 is SMNVEV in the germline V gene (reference sequence). The DNA for the CDR3 is TGTGCCAGCAGTTTATCGGTGGGGGGACCACCCTACGAGCAGTACTTC. Translated, it gives CASSLSVGGPPYEQYF.

The chain employs TRBV6-1 and TRBJ2-5; 11 bases are a match to TRBD1. The J call is uncertain, as TRBJ2-7 better fits the DNA end. The CDR3 has 15 residues. The germline V gene encodes CDR1 MNHNS and CDR2 SASEGT. The CDR3 nucleotides are TGTGCCAGCAGTGTCCGGGACAGGGGGTTTGGCGAGCAGTACTTC. It translates to CASSVRDRGFGEQYF.

V gene TRBV2 combines with J gene TRBJ1-1; 8 nucleotides match TRBD1. There are 14 residues in the CDR3. Germline CDR1 is SNHLY and CDR2 is FYNNEI. J lost 3 bases, V lost 5 bases, and 5 bases had no gene match. The CDR3 protein is CASSRQGRDTEAFF. In DNA, the CDR3 is TGTGCCAGCAGTAGACAGGGGAGGGACACTGAAGCTTTCTTT. Full variable domain (outside the CDR3, taken from reference TRBV2 and TRBJ1-1): EPEVTQTPSHQVTQMGQEVILRCVPISNHLYFYWYRQILGQKVEFLVSFYNNEISEKSEIFDDQFSVERPDGSNFTLKIRSTKLEDSAMYFCASSRQGRDTEAFFGQGTRLTVV.